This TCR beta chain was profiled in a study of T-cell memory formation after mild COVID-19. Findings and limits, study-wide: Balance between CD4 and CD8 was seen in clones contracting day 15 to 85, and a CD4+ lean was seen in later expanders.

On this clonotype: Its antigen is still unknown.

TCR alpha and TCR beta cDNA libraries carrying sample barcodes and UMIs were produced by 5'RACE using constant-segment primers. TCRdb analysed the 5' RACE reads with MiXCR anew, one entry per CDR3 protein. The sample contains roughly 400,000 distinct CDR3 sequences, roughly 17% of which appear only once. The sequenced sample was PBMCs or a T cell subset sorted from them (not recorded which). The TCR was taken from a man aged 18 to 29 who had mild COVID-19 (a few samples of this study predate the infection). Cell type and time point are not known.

CDR3 sequence: CASSSRGLAGSSTDTQYF. The CDR3 DNA is TGTGCCAGCTCGAGCAGGGGGCTTGCGGGGTCTAGCACAGATACGCAGTATTTT. The V and J genes are TRBV6-2 or TRBV6-3 and TRBJ2-3, with TRBD1 matching 8 bases. The germline CDR1 and CDR2 sequences are MNHEY and SVGEGT. The CDR3 totals 18 residues. V shed 8 bases, J shed 0 bases, and the junction held 16 bases outside the gene matches.